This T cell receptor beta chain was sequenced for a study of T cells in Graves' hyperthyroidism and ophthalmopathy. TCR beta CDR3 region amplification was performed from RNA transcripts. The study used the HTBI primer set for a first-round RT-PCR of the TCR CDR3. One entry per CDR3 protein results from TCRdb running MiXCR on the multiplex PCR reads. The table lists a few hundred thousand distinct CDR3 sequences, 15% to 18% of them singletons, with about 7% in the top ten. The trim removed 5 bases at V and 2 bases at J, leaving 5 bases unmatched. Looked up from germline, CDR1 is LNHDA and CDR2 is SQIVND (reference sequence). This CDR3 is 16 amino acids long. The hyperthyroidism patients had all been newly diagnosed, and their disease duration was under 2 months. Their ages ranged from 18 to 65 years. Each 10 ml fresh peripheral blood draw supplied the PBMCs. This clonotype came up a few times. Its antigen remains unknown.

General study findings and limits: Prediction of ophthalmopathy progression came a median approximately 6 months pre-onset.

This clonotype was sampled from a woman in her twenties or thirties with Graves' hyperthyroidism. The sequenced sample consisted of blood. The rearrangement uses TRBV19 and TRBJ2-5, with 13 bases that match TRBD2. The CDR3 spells CASSSGLAGAQETQYF. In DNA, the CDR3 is TGTGCCAGTAGTTCAGGACTAGCGGGAGCACAAGAGACCCAGTACTTC.